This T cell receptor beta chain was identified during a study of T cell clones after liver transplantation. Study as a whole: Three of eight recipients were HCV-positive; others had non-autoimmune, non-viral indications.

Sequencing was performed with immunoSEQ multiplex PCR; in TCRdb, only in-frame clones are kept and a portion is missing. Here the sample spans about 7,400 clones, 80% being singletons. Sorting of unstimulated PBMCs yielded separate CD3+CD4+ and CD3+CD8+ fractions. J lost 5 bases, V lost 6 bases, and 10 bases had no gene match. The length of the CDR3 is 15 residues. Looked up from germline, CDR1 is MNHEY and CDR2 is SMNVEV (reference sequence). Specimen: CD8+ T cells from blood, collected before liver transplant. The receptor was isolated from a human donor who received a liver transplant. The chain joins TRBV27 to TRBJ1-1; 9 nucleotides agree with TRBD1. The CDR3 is CASSFTGTGPTEAFF. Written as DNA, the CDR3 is TGTGCCAGCAGCTTCACCGGGACAGGGCCAACTGAAGCTTTCTTT.